The 28 T cell receptor beta chains below all came from one sample that was sequenced in a study of T cells in Graves' hyperthyroidism and ophthalmopathy. Authors of the study amplified TCR beta CDR3 regions from RNA transcripts. HTBI primers were used for first-round RT-PCR of the TCR CDR3. Each CDR3 protein is one row after TCRdb ran MiXCR on the multiplex PCR reads. The data show some 510,000 distinct CDR3 sequences, about 20% seen once. The material sequenced was blood. These receptors originate from a man between 18 and 35 years old with Graves' hyperthyroidism.

This clonotype has a count of ten or more. The chain recombines TRBV6-2 or TRBV6-3 with TRBJ1-5; the match to TRBD1 covers 10 bases. Trimming cost V 5 bases and J 7 bases; bases outside gene matches: 8. This CDR3 contains 15 residues. The germline V gene encodes CDR1 MNHEY and CDR2 SVGEGT. The CDR3 spells CASSTRDRGIQPQHF. CDR3 DNA: TGTGCCAGCAGTACCCGGGACAGGGGTATACAGCCCCAGCATTTT.

In this sample, this clonotype turned up a few times. The rearrangement uses TRBV20-1 and TRBJ2-2; 7 nucleotides match TRBD2. The CDR3 loop spans 15 amino acids. The V segment lost 0 bases and the J segment 1 base; nucleotides outside the gene matches: 2. CDR1 and CDR2 (germline): DFQATT, SNEGSKA (reference sequence). Here the CDR3 reads CSARDERGNTGELFF. The CDR3 DNA reads as TGCAGTGCTAGAGATGAGCGGGGGAACACCGGGGAGCTGTTTTTT.

This clonotype was recorded many times. V gene TRBV6-5 combines with J gene TRBJ2-7, with TRBD1 identical over 8 bases. The V segment lost 2 bases and the J segment 6 bases; nucleotides outside the gene matches: 9. The V gene's germline CDR1 is MNHEY and CDR2 SVGAGI. The CDR3 is 15 residues long. CDR3 DNA: TGTGCCAGCAGTTACAGGGCAGGGGGCCAAGTCGAGCAGTACTTC. Its protein product is CASSYRAGGQVEQYF.

This clonotype was seen at least ten times. V and J are TRBV20-1 and TRBJ1-1; D unresolved. The ends were cut back, 6 bases at V and 6 bases at J, with 17 bases in the middle. This CDR3 has 13 residues. The germline CDR1 and CDR2 sequences are DFQATT and SNEGSKA (reference sequence). The CDR3 DNA reads TGCAGTGCCCTCGAGGGCCAGCTCGCTGAAGCTTTCTTT. Its translation is CSALEGQLAEAFF.

The chain recombines TRBV28 with TRBJ1-5; D is unclear. V lost 6 bases and J 4 bases, leaving 13 bases between the germline ends. Germline lookup yields CDR1 MDHEN and CDR2 SYDVKM. The CDR3 loop spans 14 amino acids. The CDR3 is CASRWGPPNQPQHF. CDR3 bases: TGTGCCAGCAGATGGGGTCCCCCGAATCAGCCCCAGCATTTT.

The rearrangement links TRBV28 to TRBJ1-1, with D uncertain. The CDR3 is 12 residues long. Trimming took off 7 bases at V and 11 bases at J, with 17 bases between the two ends. Per the germline V gene, CDR1 is MDHEN and CDR2 is SYDVKM. This chain's CDR3 is CASIEAASVAFF. CDR3 DNA sequence: TGTGCCAGCATTGAAGCAGCCAGCGTGGCTTTCTTT.

This clonotype was seen a handful of times. A much larger clone differs by one base, so this may be a read error. The chain links TRBV12-5 to TRBJ1-1; TRBD1 agrees at 9 bases. From germline, CDR1 is LGHNT and CDR2 FRNRAP. There are 16 residues in the CDR3. CDR3 loop: CAGSPGTGRRNTEACF. The CDR3 nucleotides are TGTGCCGGCAGCCCCGGGACAGGGAGGCGGAACACTGAAGCTTGCTTT.

This clonotype appeared many times. The chain has TRBV5-1 and TRBJ1-5; weak D call: TRBD1 (6 bases). This CDR3 spans 14 amino acids. Per the germline V gene, CDR1 is SGHRS and CDR2 is YFSETQ. Trimming took 8 bases from V and 2 from J, leaving 14 bases between them. CDR3 sequence (DNA): TGCGCCAGATCCGGTCGGACAGGCAATCAGCCCCAGCATTTT. Translated, it gives CARSGRTGNQPQHF.

The rearrangement joins TRBV11-2 to TRBJ2-6, with D perhaps TRBD2 (5 bases). CDR3 length: 19 residues. V was shortened by 5 bases and J by 1 base, with 21 bases between the two germline ends. Germline V gives CDR1 SGHAT, CDR2 FQNNGV. The DNA of the CDR3 is TGTGCCAGCAGCACTACCTCGGACGGCCCGGGGTCTGGGGCCAACGTCCTGACTTTC. It yields the protein CASSTTSDGPGSGANVLTF. Using reference TRBV11-2 and TRBJ2-6 for the parts outside the CDR3, the full variable domain is EAGVAQSPRYKIIEKRQSVAFWCNPISGHATLYWYQQILGQGPKLLIQFQNNGVVDDSQLPKDRFSAERLKGVDSTLKIQPAKLEDSAVYLCASSTTSDGPGSGANVLTFGAGSRLTVL.

A remark on this clonotype: Just one base apart from a much larger clone, this may be a read error. The chain links TRBV27 to TRBJ2-5; the D gene is possibly TRBD1 (6 bases). Germline V lookup: CDR1 MNHEY, CDR2 SMNVEV (reference sequence). Between the trimmed V and J ends, which lost 4 bases and 13 bases, there was a span of 22 bases. The CDR3 contains 14 residues. CDR3 DNA: TGTGCCAGCAGTTCGAACCTCAGGGGTGCCCCTGGGTACTTC. This sequence encodes CASSSNLRGAPGYF.

This clonotype was seen a handful of times. The chain couples TRBV10-3 to TRBJ1-3; possibly TRBD1 for D (6 bases). Trimming took off 7 bases at V and 0 bases at J, with 19 bases between the two ends. CDR1 is ENHRY, CDR2 SYGVKD, per germline. The CDR3 has 17 residues. CDR3 sequence reads: CAITVRDKVFSGNTIYF. The CDR3 region has the DNA TGTGCCATCACGGTCCGGGACAAAGTCTTCTCTGGAAACACCATATATTTT.

The table lists this clonotype with many counts. This chain joins TRBV11-2 and TRBJ2-2; perhaps D is TRBD1 or TRBD2 (5 bases each). Germline V gene sequence: CDR1 SGHAT, CDR2 FQNNGV. The CDR3 runs to 16 residues. Trimming removed 1 base from V and 6 bases from J, with 15 bases in between. In nucleotides, the CDR3 is TGTGCCAGCAGCTTAGTTCGAGGGGAAAAGGCCGGGGAGCTGTTTTTT. Translation gives CASSLVRGEKAGELFF.

This clonotype occurred many times. This chain links TRBV2 with TRBJ1-5; perhaps TRBD1 as D (6 bases). The CDR3 length is 13 residues. Germline loops: CDR1 SNHLY, CDR2 FYNNEI. V lost 3 bases and J lost 9, with 12 bases in between. This CDR3 reads CASSDQGLGPQHF. DNA for the CDR3: TGTGCCAGCAGTGATCAGGGGCTGGGGCCCCAGCATTTT.

This clonotype was counted a single time. V is TRBV29-1 and J is TRBJ1-1; D is uncertain. CDR3 size: 11 residues. V was shortened by 0 bases and J by 3 bases, with 2 bases between the two germline ends. CDR1 and CDR2 (germline): SQVTM, ANQGSEA. As DNA, the CDR3 is TGCAGCGTTGAAGATGACACTGAAGCTTTCTTT. Its protein is CSVEDDTEAFF. Supplemented by reference TRBV29-1 and TRBJ1-1, the full variable domain reads SAVISQKPSRDICQRGTSLTIQCQVDSQVTMMFWYRQQPGQSLTLIATANQGSEATYESGFVIDKFPISRPNLTFSTLTVSNMSPEDSSIYLCSVEDDTEAFFGQGTRLTVV.

The chain has TRBV28 and TRBJ1-2; D remains unclear. Looked up from germline, CDR1 is MDHEN and CDR2 is SYDVKM. The CDR3 consists of 13 residues. Trimming removed 1 base at V and 5 bases at J, with 8 bases between. DNA for the CDR3: TGTGCCAGCAGTTTATTCCCCGGGTATGGCTACACCTTC. Protein product: CASSLFPGYGYTF.

This clonotype was observed at least ten times. Germline and junction disagree at one end, which may indicate a read error. The rearrangement joins TRBV7-2 to TRBJ1-1; D ambiguous. From germline, CDR1 is SGHTA and CDR2 FQGNSA. The CDR3 has 12 residues. CDR3 in DNA: TGTGCCAGCAGCTTAGGATTCACTGAAGCTTCCTTT. Protein product: CASSLGFTEASF.

This rearrangement joins TRBV25-1 to TRBJ2-7, with D unresolved. CDR1 is MGHDK, CDR2 SYGVNS, per germline. V lost 3 bases, J lost 3 bases, and 6 bases lay in between. CDR3 length: 12 residues. Here the CDR3 DNA reads TGTGCCAGCAGTGATATCGTCTACGAGCAGTACTTC. This gives the protein CASSDIVYEQYF.

The J gene is TRBJ1-1, the V gene TRBV30, with a possible D match to TRBD1 (6 bases). This CDR3 has 13 residues. CDR1 is GTSNPN and CDR2 is SVGIG in the germline V gene (reference sequence). Trimming took 4 bases from V and 0 from J, leaving 9 bases between them. In nucleotides, the CDR3 is TGTGCCTGGACAGACAGGCTGAACACTGAAGCTTTCTTT. Translated, it gives CAWTDRLNTEAFF.

On this clonotype: This may come from a read error, since a much larger clone is one base off. The genes are TRBV6-5 and TRBJ1-2, with D maybe TRBD1 (5 bases). The CDR3 totals 11 residues. The ends were cut back, 2 bases at V and 8 bases at J, with 6 bases in the middle. Germline assignment: CDR1 MNHEY and CDR2 SVGAGI. In nucleotides, the CDR3 is TGTGCCAGCAGTTACGAGGGGGGCTACACCTTC. Its translation is CASSYEGGYTF.

This clonotype was seen a few times. With a much larger clone just one base away, this may be a read error. The V gene is TRBV15, the J gene TRBJ1-2, with 7 bases aligning to TRBD1. The CDR3 covers 15 residues. V lost 8 bases to trimming and J lost 5 bases; unmatched junction nucleotides: 14. Germline V lookup: CDR1 LNHNV, CDR2 YYDKDF (reference sequence). The CDR3 nucleotides read TGTGCCACCTGCAAAACAGGGGTTAATATTTATGGCTACACCTTC. This encodes CATCKTGVNIYGYTF.

The chain couples TRBV28 to TRBJ2-5; TRBD2 matches 11 bases. Germline-derived CDR1 and CDR2 are MDHEN and SYDVKM. V trimming: 5 bases; J trimming: 2 bases; junction bases outside the gene matches: 7. This CDR3 region has 16 residues. DNA for the CDR3: TGTGCCAGCAGTCGGTCGGTAGCGGGGGGGCAAGAGACCCAGTACTTC. It codes for CASSRSVAGGQETQYF. The full variable domain, in which reference TRBV28 and TRBJ2-5 provide the parts outside the CDR3, is DVKVTQSSRYLVKRTGEKVFLECVQDMDHENMFWYRQDPGLGLRLIYFSYDVKMKEKGDIPEGYSVSREKKERFSLILESASTNQTSMYLCASSRSVAGGQETQYFGPGTRLLVL.

The rearrangement uses TRBV6-1 and TRBJ2-7; 8 nucleotides align to TRBD1. Germline V gene lookup returns CDR1 MNHNS and CDR2 SASEGT. The CDR3 covers 13 residues. V dropped 6 bases and J dropped 5; count of bases not matched to a gene: 6. Written as DNA, the CDR3 is TGTGCCAGCAGCACGACAGGGGCGGACGAGCAGTACTTC. This codes for CASSTTGADEQYF.

This clonotype was counted between two and nine times. The rearrangement joins TRBV30 to TRBJ2-5, with 8 bases that match TRBD2. Unmatched junction bases numbered 6, after V lost 7 bases and J lost 2 bases. Germline V gene data show CDR1 as GTSNPN and CDR2 as SVGIG (reference sequence). The CDR3 is made up of 13 amino acids. The CDR3 loop reads CAYSGGIQETQYF. CDR3 DNA sequence: TGTGCCTACTCGGGGGGGATTCAAGAGACCCAGTACTTC. Full variable domain (rest looked up from reference TRBV30 and TRBJ2-5): SQTIHQWPATLVQPVGSPLSLECTVEGTSNPNLYWYRQAAGRGLQLLFYSVGIGQISSEVPQNLSASRPQDRQFILSSKKLLLSDSGFYLCAYSGGIQETQYFGPGTRLLVL.

This clonotype was picked up many times. The genes are TRBV9 and TRBJ2-2, with a weak D call TRBD2 (6 bases). V lost 3 bases and J 6 bases, leaving 18 bases between the germline ends. The length of the CDR3 is 16 residues. CDR1 and CDR2 from the germline V gene are SGDLS and YYNGEE. The CDR3 nucleotides read TGTGCCAGCAGCGCCGCGGGGCCCCGACCCTCCGGGGAGCTGTTTTTT. It is translated as CASSAAGPRPSGELFF.

Comments on this clonotype: A much larger clone lies a single base off, so this may be a read error. The J gene is TRBJ2-7, the V gene TRBV10-3; D is perhaps TRBD2 (7 bases). V was clipped by 10 bases and J by 3 bases, with 22 bases between them. The CDR3 contains 15 residues. CDR1 is ENHRY and CDR2 is SYGVKD in the germline V gene. In DNA form, the CDR3 reads TGTGCCAACAGCCGTCCGACAGGCGGGGGCTACGAGCAGTACTTC. Its protein is CANSRPTGGGYEQYF.

This clonotype was detected many times. The J gene is TRBJ1-3, the V gene TRBV28; a possible D gene is TRBD1 (6 bases). The CDR3 runs to 14 residues. Trimming took off 7 bases at V and 0 bases at J, with 10 bases between the two ends. CDR1 is MDHEN and CDR2 is SYDVKM in the germline V gene. Written as DNA, the CDR3 is TGTGCCAGCACGGACAGTCGCTCTGGAAACACCATATATTTT. Translating gives CASTDSRSGNTIYF.

The sample holds many counts of this clonotype. The chain is built from TRBV2 and TRBJ2-7; possibly TRBD1 for D (6 bases). Germline assignment: CDR1 SNHLY and CDR2 FYNNEI. V gave up 3 bases and J gave up 0 bases, with 15 bases separating them. The CDR3 consists of 16 residues. The CDR3 loop is CASSDLLNRASYEQYF. The CDR3 DNA reads as TGTGCCAGCAGTGATCTCCTCAACAGGGCCTCCTACGAGCAGTACTTC.

This clonotype was picked up many times. The chain combines TRBV12-3 or TRBV12-4 with TRBJ2-2; 9 bases align to TRBD1. The J segment lost 6 bases and the V segment lost 6 bases, leaving 8 bases of the junction unmatched. CDR3 length: 15 amino acids. DNA of the CDR3: TGTGCCAGCAGCACCCGGGACAGGGTGGCCGGGGAGCTGTTTTTT. It is translated as CASSTRDRVAGELFF.